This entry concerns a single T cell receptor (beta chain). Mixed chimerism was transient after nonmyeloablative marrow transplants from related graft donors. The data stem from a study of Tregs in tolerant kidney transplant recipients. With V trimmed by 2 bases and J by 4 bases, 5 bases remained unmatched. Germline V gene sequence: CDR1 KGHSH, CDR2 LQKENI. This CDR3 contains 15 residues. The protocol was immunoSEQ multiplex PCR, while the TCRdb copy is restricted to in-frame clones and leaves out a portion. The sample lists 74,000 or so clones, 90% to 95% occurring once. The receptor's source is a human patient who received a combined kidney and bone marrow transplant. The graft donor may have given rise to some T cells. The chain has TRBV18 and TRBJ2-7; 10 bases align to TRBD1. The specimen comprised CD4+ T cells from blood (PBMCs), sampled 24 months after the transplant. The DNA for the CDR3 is TGTGCCAGCTCACCAAACGGACAGGGGGAGTACGAGCAGTACTTC. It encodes CASSPNGQGEYEQYF. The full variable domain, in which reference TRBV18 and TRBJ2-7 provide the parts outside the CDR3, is NAGVMQNPRHLVRRRGQEARLRCSPMKGHSHVYWYRQLPEEGLKFMVYLQKENIIDESGMPKERFSAEFPKEGPSILRIQQVVRGDSAAYFCASSPNGQGEYEQYFGPGTRLTVT.